This TCR beta chain was recovered during a study of blood T cell repertoires in COVID-19. Overall study context: Donors in the United States, Italy and Spain gave samples during acute or convalescent COVID-19.

Losses at the gene ends were 2 bases for V and 1 base for J; bases not matched to a gene: 6. The CDR3 has 17 residues. Per germline, CDR1 LNHNV and CDR2 YYDKDF (reference sequence). The assay was immunoSEQ multiplex PCR, and TCRdb's table has in-frame clones only and misses some. The sample shows under 250,000 clones, around 81% of them seen only once. Sample: peripheral blood. This TCR was sampled from a man aged 45-60 years with active or convalescent COVID-19. This chain links TRBV15 with TRBJ2-5, with 11 nucleotides matching TRBD2. CDR3 in DNA: TGTGCCACCAGCAGACTTTCTGGGACTAGCGGCCAAGAGACCCAGTACTTC. It translates to CATSRLSGTSGQETQYF.